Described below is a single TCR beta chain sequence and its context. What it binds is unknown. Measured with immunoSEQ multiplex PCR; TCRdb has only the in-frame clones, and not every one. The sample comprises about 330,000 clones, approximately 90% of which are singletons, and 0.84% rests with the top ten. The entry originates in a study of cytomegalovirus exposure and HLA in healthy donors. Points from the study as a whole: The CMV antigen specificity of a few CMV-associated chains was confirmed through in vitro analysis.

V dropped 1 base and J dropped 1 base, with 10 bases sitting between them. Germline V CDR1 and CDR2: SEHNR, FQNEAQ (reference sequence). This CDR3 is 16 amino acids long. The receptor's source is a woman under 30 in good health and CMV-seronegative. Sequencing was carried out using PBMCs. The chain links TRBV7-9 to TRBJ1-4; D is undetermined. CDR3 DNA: TGTGCCAGCAGCTTAGAGTCTTCGGGAACTAATGAAAAACTGTTTTTT. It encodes CASSLESSGTNEKLFF.